Below, 3 T cell receptor beta chains from the same sample are listed, as sequenced in a study of CD8 T cells in acute hepatitis C reinfection. TCRdb's table, derived via immunoSEQ multiplex PCR, lists solely in-frame clones and lacks some. The sample carries about 38,000 clones, roughly 89% recorded once. Documented time point: naive CD8 control sorted from an acute-time-point sample. Input material: naive CD8+ T cells from PBMCs. These receptors originate from a young man with chronic hepatitis C.

Written as DNA, the CDR3 is TGCGCCAGCAGCCCTACTAGCGGGAGCCACTACGAGCAGTACTTC. It yields the protein CASSPTSGSHYEQYF. The V and J genes are TRBV23-1 and TRBJ2-7; 11 bases line up with TRBD2. TRBV23-1 has ORF status, its function being uncertain. CDR3 size: 15 residues. Losses at the gene ends were 6 bases for V and 3 bases for J; bases not matched to a gene: 7.

The rearrangement joins TRBV18 to TRBJ2-2; TRBD1 might be the D (5 bases). Germline values: CDR1 KGHSH, CDR2 LQKENI. V dropped 5 bases and J dropped 6 bases, with 19 bases sitting between them. The CDR3 has 16 amino acids. The CDR3 coding sequence is TGTGCCAGCTCATTTACAGGCTATCAAACCTCCGGGGAGCTGTTTTTT. Its translation is CASSFTGYQTSGELFF.

The chain has TRBV27 and TRBJ2-2; D is uncertain. Germline assignment: CDR1 MNHEY and CDR2 SMNVEV (reference sequence). The CDR3 runs to 11 residues. V lost 4 bases, J lost 6 bases, and 3 bases lay in between. CDR3 nucleotides: TGTGCCAGCAGTTCGGCCGGGGAGCTGTTTTTT. It is translated as CASSSAGELFF.